This is a list of T cell receptor beta chains from one sample in a study of identifying expanded T cells in peripheral blood. Method: immunoSEQ multiplex PCR; TCRdb's copy keeps in-frame clones and lacks some. The table has 70,000 to 100,000 clones, more than 75% seen once; the top ten hold around 20%. The sample was blood. All receptors come from a person aged 18 to 75 in good health. Both conserved end residues are trimmed from each CDR3.

cdr3_length	v_call	j_call	cdr3_aa
10	TRBV5-8	TRBJ2-2	ASSPGAGELF
14	TRBV5-1	TRBJ2-5	ASSLAGLAGQETQY
11	TRBV5-1	TRBJ1-1	ASSVEKNTEAF
14	TRBV5-1	TRBJ1-5	ASSLGVRGNNQPQH
14	TRBV7-2	TRBJ2-7	ASSKGWARGSYEQY
11	TRBV6-4	TRBJ1-1	ASSRGPGTEAF
12	TRBV28	TRBJ2-3	ASSFAGSGDTQY
10	TRBV5-1	TRBJ2-7	ASSFGTYEQY
11	TRBV10-2	TRBJ1-1	ASSESGGTEAF
17	TRBV18	TRBJ2-1	ASSPPFDIGQRSYNEQF
13	TRBV7-2	TRBJ1-1	ASSLGAGANTEAF
12	TRBV7-9	TRBJ1-1	ASSWGHPNTEAF
16	TRBV5-4	TRBJ2-1	ASSFPFGSGGTDNEQF
13	TRBV4-1	TRBJ1-2	ASSQLPRGYYGYT
15	TRBV18	TRBJ1-2	ASSPPSTPIGPHGYT
14	TRBV28	TRBJ2-6	ASSRGPGAGANVLT
13	TRBV25-1	TRBJ2-1	ASSPGTRGRNEQF
11	TRBV5-6	TRBJ2-5	ASSSEGQETQY
10	TRBV10-3	TRBJ2-5	ATTGGQETQY
15	TRBV19	TRBJ2-2	ASSIGGQGFDTGELF
11	TRBV5-8	TRBJ1-5	ASSVSWGKPQH
13	TRBV6-5	TRBJ2-2	ASSRGQGASGELF
11	TRBV28	TRBJ1-2	ASSLSGGYGYT
14	TRBV7-9	TRBJ2-7	ASSGNRDRDSYEQY
14	TRBV2	TRBJ2-3	ASSEDEAGGYGTQY
10	TRBV2	TRBJ1-1	ASSIWEIEAF
12	TRBV27	TRBJ2-1	ASRDLAGSDEQF
12	TRBV13	TRBJ1-2	ASSKIGQGEGYT
14	TRBV14	TRBJ1-4	ASSQVPVATNEKLF
15	TRBV6-1	TRBJ1-4	ASSGWVGVGRVEKLF
14	TRBV7-2	TRBJ2-7	ASSLGTAEIAYEQY
13	TRBV19	TRBJ1-5	ASSLGSGASQPQH
13	TRBV5-1	TRBJ2-3	ASSTPGVNTDTQY
12	TRBV5-4	TRBJ1-4	ASSSRQGNEKLF
12	TRBV6-1	TRBJ2-1	ASELAGSHNEQF
14	TRBV18	TRBJ2-3	ASSPSLTGGHDTQY
11	TRBV28	TRBJ1-5	ASRLAGRQPQH
13	TRBV5-4	TRBJ2-7	ASSLNAGGISEQY
11	TRBV10-1	TRBJ2-7	ASTPWTIYEQY
11	TRBV7-9	TRBJ2-7	ASSHGGSYEQY
13	TRBV5-1	TRBJ2-5	ASSLGPQPQETQY
15	TRBV7-9	TRBJ1-2	ASSFSPRGPTNYGYT
12	TRBV27	TRBJ2-7	ASSLDSQDYEQY
14	TRBV27	TRBJ1-5	ASSLSSGGNAQPQH
11	TRBV6-5	TRBJ2-3	ASKRLGTDTQY
9	TRBV2	TRBJ2-1	ANQQGNEQF
12	TRBV28	TRBJ1-2	ASSLRVANYGYT
13	TRBV4-2	TRBJ2-7	ASSRGTGDLYEQY
11	TRBV5-6	TRBJ2-1	ASSFGTGSEQF
12	TRBV29-1	TRBJ1-1	SVEAPGLGTEAF
12	TRBV28	TRBJ2-7	ASNVGLPLDEQY
11	TRBV6-1	TRBJ1-1	ASRHRGRAEAF
16	TRBV4-3	TRBJ1-1	ASSQDEHGSAGNTEAF
10	TRBV29-1	TRBJ2-7	SARGVSYEQY
11	TRBV7-2	TRBJ2-1	ASSWRGRDEQF